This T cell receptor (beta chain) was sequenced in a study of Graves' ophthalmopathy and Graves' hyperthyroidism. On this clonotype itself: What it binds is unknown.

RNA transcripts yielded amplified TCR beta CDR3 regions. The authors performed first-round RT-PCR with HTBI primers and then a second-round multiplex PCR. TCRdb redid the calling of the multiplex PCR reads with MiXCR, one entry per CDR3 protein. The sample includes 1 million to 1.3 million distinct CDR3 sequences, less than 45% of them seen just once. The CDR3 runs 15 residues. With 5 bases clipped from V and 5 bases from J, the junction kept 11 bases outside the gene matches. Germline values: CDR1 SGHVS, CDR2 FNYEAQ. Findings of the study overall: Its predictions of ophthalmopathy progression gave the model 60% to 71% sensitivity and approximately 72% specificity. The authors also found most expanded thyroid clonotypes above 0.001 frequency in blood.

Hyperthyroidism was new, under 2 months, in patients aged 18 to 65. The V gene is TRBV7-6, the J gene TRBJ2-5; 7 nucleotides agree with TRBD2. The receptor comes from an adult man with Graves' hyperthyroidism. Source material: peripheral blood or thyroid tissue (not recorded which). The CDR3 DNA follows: TGTGCCAGCAGCCCCATCGCGGGGGTATGGGAGACCCAGTACTTC. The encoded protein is CASSPIAGVWETQYF. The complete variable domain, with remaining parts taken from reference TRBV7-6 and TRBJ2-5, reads GAGVSQSPRYKVTKRGQDVALRCDPISGHVSLYWYRQALGQGPEFLTYFNYEAQQDKSGLPNDRFSAERPEGSISTLTIQRTEQRDSAMYRCASSPIAGVWETQYFGPGTRLLVL.